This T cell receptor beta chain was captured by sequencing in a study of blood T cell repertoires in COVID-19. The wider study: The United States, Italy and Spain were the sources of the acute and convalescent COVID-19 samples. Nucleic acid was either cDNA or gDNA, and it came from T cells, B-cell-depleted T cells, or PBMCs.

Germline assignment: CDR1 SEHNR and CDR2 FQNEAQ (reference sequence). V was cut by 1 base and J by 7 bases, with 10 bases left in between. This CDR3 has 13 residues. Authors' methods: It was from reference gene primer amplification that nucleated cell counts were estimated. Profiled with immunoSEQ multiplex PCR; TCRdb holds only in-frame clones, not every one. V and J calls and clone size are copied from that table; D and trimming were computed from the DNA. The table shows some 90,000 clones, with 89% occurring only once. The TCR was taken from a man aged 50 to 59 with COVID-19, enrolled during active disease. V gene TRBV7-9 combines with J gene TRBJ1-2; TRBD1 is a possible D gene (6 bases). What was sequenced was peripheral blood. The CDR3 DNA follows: TGTGCCAGCAGCTTAGACAGGGTTGCTGGCTACACCTTC. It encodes CASSLDRVAGYTF.